This TCR beta chain stems from a study of shared clonotypes between healthy human individuals. Genomic DNA of each subset was evenly split across several immunoSEQ plates. TCRdb's copy holds only in-frame clones and misses some; the assay was immunoSEQ multiplex PCR. The sample includes around 1.1 million clones, roughly 74% of them seen just once. Whole-study findings and limits: The sharing of roughly 5% of naive CD4 clonotypes was seen across a handful of donors.

From germline, CDR1 is SGHTA and CDR2 FQGNSA. This CDR3 region has 15 residues. V dropped 5 bases and J dropped 9 bases, with 23 bases sitting between them. Healthy and HIV-negative, the adult donors had no recent acute infections or vaccinations. A word on this clone: Its target is unknown.

Specimen: memory CD4+ T cells from PBMCs. Subset noted: CD45RA-negative fraction. This clonotype originated in a young man in good health. Some clones in this sample may be carry-over from other donors' samples. V gene TRBV7-2 combines with J gene TRBJ2-7; D may be TRBD2 (6 bases). CDR3 sequence reads: CASSPRLGPAVGQYF. In nucleotides, the CDR3 is TGTGCCAGCAGCCCTCGACTAGGACCGGCGGTGGGGCAGTACTTC.